The present TCR beta chain was sequenced within a study of shared clonotypes between healthy human individuals. At the level of the study: Donors consisted of a couple of women and three men between 18 and 49.

Each subset's genomic DNA was shared equally among a number of immunoSEQ plates. Per the original data handling: Junction-only immunoSEQ data arrived without quality scores, meaning filtering differed. Clones were read by immunoSEQ multiplex PCR, and TCRdb kept only the in-frame ones, dropping some. That table supplies the V and J calls and clone size; D and trimming were determined from the DNA. Here the sample spans more than 450,000 clones, approximately 79% being singletons. All donors were Caucasian adults living in Nashville, Tennessee. CDR1 is LNHDA, CDR2 SQIVND, per germline (reference sequence). V lost 9 bases to trimming and J lost 2 bases, with 19 bases between them. The CDR3 sequence is 16 residues long.

The chain links TRBV19 to TRBJ2-2; D uncertain. The receptor's source is a woman aged 40 to 49 in good health. Some clones in this sample may be carry-over from other donors' samples. Source material: PBMCs. The CDR3 spells CASEMGGSYNTGELFF. CDR3 DNA sequence: TGTGCCAGCGAAATGGGTGGTAGCTACAACACCGGGGAGCTGTTTTTT.